The TCR beta chain described here comes from a study of shared clonotypes between healthy human individuals. On the study more broadly: There were three CD4 naive, three CD4 memory, two CD8 naive and one CD8 memory plates per donor.

Trimming took 4 bases from V and 5 from J; bases not matched to a gene: 6. The length of the CDR3 is 15 residues. Germline V gene lookup returns CDR1 LNHDA and CDR2 SQIVND (reference sequence). As defined, naive CD8 cells were CD45RO-negative and positively selected for CCR7, with terminally differentiated effector memory CD45RA+ cells excluded. TCRdb's table, derived via immunoSEQ multiplex PCR, lists solely in-frame clones and lacks some. The sample yields around 1,900,000 clones, 93% seen once. This chain links TRBV19 with TRBJ2-7, with 12 bases lining up with TRBD1. What was sequenced was naive CD8+ T cells from PBMCs. The sequence was obtained from a man in his late teens or twenties in good health. Some clones in this sample may be carry-over from other donors' samples. The CDR3 nucleotides are TGTGCCAGTAGTACGGGACAGGGGGCTGGGGACGAGCAGTACTTC. Translation: CASSTGQGAGDEQYF.